These 15 T cell receptor beta chains were sequenced from one sample in a study of regulatory T cells in long-lasting Graves disease. Relying on iRepertoire HTBI primers and Arm-PCR of CDR3 regions, the team built TCR beta libraries. From the multiplex PCR reads, TCRdb called clonotypes with MiXCR, one entry per CDR3 protein. The sample holds approximately 460,000 distinct CDR3 sequences; 16% are singletons and the top ten take over 8.5%. Time point specified: newly diagnosed GD, antithyroid drugs for less than 3 months. Construction of the TCR library relied on RNA isolated from PBMCs. This sample was also put to use in a study of T cells in Graves' hyperthyroidism and ophthalmopathy.

The specimen was peripheral blood mononuclear cells (PBMCs), collected at new diagnosis, from a patient treated with antithyroid drugs. The source is a woman under 40 with Graves disease.

The CDR3 reads CATSTGQYTNQPQHF. CDR3 DNA: TGTGCCACCAGCACCGGACAGTACACCAATCAGCCCCAGCATTTT. The V call is TRBV15, the J call TRBJ1-5, with D possibly matching TRBD1 (6 bases). Trimming cost V 4 bases and J 3 bases, with 13 bases left between them. The germline gives CDR1 LNHNV, CDR2 YYDKDF (reference sequence). The CDR3 has 15 residues.

The sample holds many counts of this clonotype. The chain couples TRBV7-8 to TRBJ2-7, with D perhaps TRBD1 (5 bases). The CDR3 extends over 14 amino acids. The ends were cut back, 4 bases at V and 6 bases at J, with 16 bases in the middle. Germline V gene sequence: CDR1 SGHVS, CDR2 FQNEAQ. The CDR3 here is CASSYLGRASEQYF. CDR3 DNA sequence: TGTGCCAGCAGCTATTTGGGCAGGGCCTCCGAGCAGTACTTC.

On this clonotype itself: No conserved phenylalanine or tryptophan ends this CDR3, so it is likely a read error. The chain carries TRBV6-8 and TRBJ2-7; perhaps TRBD2 as D (6 bases). CDR1 and CDR2 from the germline V gene are MNHGY and SAAAGT. V was pared by 8 bases and J by 2 bases, with 13 bases between. The CDR3 covers 13 residues. CDR3 region: CASHRDWPYEQYS. The CDR3 DNA reads as TGTGCCAGCCACCGGGACTGGCCCTACGAGCAGTACTCC.

This clonotype was picked up a small number of times. V is TRBV3-1 and J is TRBJ2-1; a weak D match, TRBD2 (6 bases). Trimming removed 0 bases at V and 4 bases at J, with 16 bases between. Germline CDR1 LGHDT, CDR2 YNNKEL (reference sequence). The CDR3 runs to 17 residues. CDR3: CASSQELAAHLYNEQFF. In nucleotides, the CDR3 is TGTGCCAGCAGCCAAGAATTAGCGGCTCACCTGTACAATGAGCAGTTCTTC.

This clonotype was observed a handful of times. J is TRBJ2-2 and V is TRBV6-2 or TRBV6-3; TRBD2 agrees at 7 bases. The CDR3 contains 14 residues. With 4 bases clipped from V and 7 bases from J, the junction kept 6 bases outside the gene matches. Germline loops: CDR1 MNHEY, CDR2 SVGEGT. This CDR3 reads CASSWRESGGELFF. The CDR3 bases are TGTGCCAGCAGTTGGCGGGAGTCGGGCGGGGAGCTGTTTTTT.

As for this clonotype: This sequence is one base from a far larger clone and is likely a read error. The chain has TRBV20-1 and TRBJ2-4; TRBD2 agrees at 8 bases. The CDR3 runs to 15 residues. With 1 base clipped from V and 13 bases from J, the junction kept 15 bases outside the gene matches. The germline V gene encodes CDR1 DFQATT and CDR2 SNEGSKA (reference sequence). The CDR3 loop reads CSARGASGPYNEQYF. The CDR3 coding sequence is TGCAGTGCTAGAGGGGCTAGCGGGCCGTACAATGAGCAGTACTTC.

This clonotype has just a few counts. Since a much larger clone is just one base distant, this may be a read error. CDR3 DNA sequence: TGTGCCAGCATCGCGGCTAGCGGGAGGCCGACAGATACGCAGTATTTT. It codes for CASIAASGRPTDTQYF. The V and J genes are TRBV2 and TRBJ2-3, with 11 bases fitting TRBD2. The J segment lost 3 bases and the V segment lost 7 bases, leaving 9 bases of the junction unmatched. Per the germline V gene, CDR1 is SNHLY and CDR2 is FYNNEI. This CDR3 spans 16 amino acids.

The gene calls are TRBV28 and TRBJ1-1; D is ambiguous. CDR1 is MDHEN, CDR2 SYDVKM, per germline. Between the trimmed V and J ends, which lost 4 bases and 1 base, there was a span of 7 bases. The CDR3 is 13 amino acids. In DNA, the CDR3 is TGTGCCAGCAGTTCACCGTGGAACACTGAAGCTTTCTTT. Translated, it gives CASSSPWNTEAFF. Variable domain in full (rest from reference TRBV28 and TRBJ1-1): DVKVTQSSRYLVKRTGEKVFLECVQDMDHENMFWYRQDPGLGLRLIYFSYDVKMKEKGDIPEGYSVSREKKERFSLILESASTNQTSMYLCASSSPWNTEAFFGQGTRLTVV.

This clonotype was recorded many times. V and J are TRBV27 and TRBJ2-1; D ambiguous. CDR1 MNHEY and CDR2 SMNVEV come from the germline V gene (reference sequence). The germline V and J ends were trimmed by 3 bases and 0 bases, with 9 bases remaining between them. This CDR3 region has 15 residues. The CDR3 loop is CASSLDPSSYNEQFF. The CDR3 nucleotides are TGTGCCAGCAGTTTGGACCCTAGCTCCTACAATGAGCAGTTCTTC.

The table lists this clonotype with a few counts. The CDR3 bases are TGCGCCAGCAGCTCGGACAGGGTGGGGCAAGAGACCCAGTACTTC. Its translation is CASSSDRVGQETQYF. V gene TRBV5-1 combines with J gene TRBJ2-5; 8 bases match TRBD1. The CDR3 sequence is 15 residues long. In germline, CDR1 is SGHRS, CDR2 YFSETQ. J gave up 2 bases and V 3 bases, and 6 bases lay outside the gene matches.

This clonotype was counted many times. The chain has TRBV29-1 and TRBJ2-2; no firm D call. The CDR3 contains 12 residues. Trimming shortened V by 7 bases and J by 4 bases, and 10 bases separated the two germline ends. Germline V gene data show CDR1 as SQVTM and CDR2 as ANQGSEA. This chain's CDR3 is CSAPLVTGELFF. The CDR3, as DNA: TGCAGCGCCCCCCTCGTCACCGGGGAGCTGTTTTTT.

The table lists this clonotype with a count of one. This sequence may be a read error, since a much larger clone differs from it by one base. This is likely a read error, given that the CDR3 carries no conserved phenylalanine or tryptophan at its end. This sequence joins TRBV29-1 and TRBJ2-7, with 9 bases identical to TRBD1. Germline V gives CDR1 SQVTM, CDR2 ANQGSEA. With V trimmed by 7 bases and J by 2 bases, 6 bases remained unmatched. CDR3 length: 13 amino acids. This CDR3 is CSARDREAYEQYL. CDR3 bases: TGCAGCGCCCGGGACAGGGAGGCCTACGAGCAGTACTTA.

This clonotype was counted ten times or more. V gene TRBV28 combines with J gene TRBJ1-2; D ambiguous. The CDR3 has 11 residues. The germline CDR1 and CDR2 sequences are MDHEN and SYDVKM. V was trimmed by 4 bases and J by 4 bases, leaving 4 bases between them. This chain's CDR3 is CASSSVYGYTF. DNA of the CDR3: TGTGCCAGCAGTTCGGTCTATGGCTACACCTTC.

This clonotype was seen only once. This chain joins TRBV29-1 and TRBJ1-2; no clear D. The CDR3 extends over 12 amino acids. The ends were cut back, 0 bases at V and 6 bases at J, with 8 bases in the middle. Germline CDR1 SQVTM, CDR2 ANQGSEA. The CDR3 DNA follows: TGCAGCGTTGAAGAGGGTCAGGATGGCTACACCTTC. Its translation is CSVEEGQDGYTF.

This clonotype was seen repeatedly, ten times or more. The rearrangement uses TRBV27 and TRBJ2-7, with 9 bases matching TRBD1. The CDR3 contains 13 residues. V dropped 6 bases and J dropped 0; count of bases not matched to a gene: 0. The V gene's germline CDR1 is MNHEY and CDR2 SMNVEV (reference sequence). Here the CDR3 DNA reads TGTGCCAGCAGGACAGGGGGCTCCTACGAGCAGTACTTC. It yields the protein CASRTGGSYEQYF.